The text below deals with one T cell receptor beta chain. What it binds is unknown. The sample is drawn from a study of lymphopenia after photon versus proton radiotherapy. Libraries were prepared by immunoSEQ multiplex PCR; TCRdb keeps only in-frame clonotypes and omits some of them. The table shows about 30,000 clones, with roughly 94% occurring only once. The CDR3 runs to 15 residues. J was trimmed by 6 bases and V by 4 bases; bases with no gene match: 8. CDR1 and CDR2 from the germline V gene are SGHRS and YFSETQ. General study results and limits: In patients who died, overall survival fell as post-nadir TCR diversity dropped more. After the lymphocyte nadir, photon-treated repertoires showed oligoclonal expansion, especially of CD8+ Temra cells. Proton therapy kept repertoires fairly stable, unlike photons, which gained effector/memory cells.

Specimen: peripheral blood, collected from a patient treated with photon-based radiotherapy. The genes are TRBV5-1 and TRBJ2-2; TRBD2 matches at 8 bases. This TCR came from a woman between 50 and 59 years old with cholangiocarcinoma. The CDR3 sequence: CASSPSLAGAGELFF. The CDR3 DNA sequence: TGCGCCAGCAGCCCCTCCCTAGCGGGTGCCGGGGAGCTGTTTTTT.